The clone carrying this T cell receptor beta chain was counted a few times. Its antigen is not identified. This specimen comes from a study of graft-versus-host responses after intestinal transplantation. V was clipped by 1 base and J by 5 bases, with 12 bases between them. The CDR3 totals 14 residues. Germline CDR1 reads SGHVS; CDR2 reads FQNEAQ. Study outcomes and limitations: Maximum circulating GvH clone levels tracked with early post-transplant HvG decreases.

Here immunoSEQ multiplex PCR was the method, and the copy in TCRdb shows in-frame clones only, minus some. The table has around 20,000 clones, around 94% seen once. The sequence was obtained from a human patient who received an intestinal transplant, so some T cells may come from the graft donor. V and J are TRBV7-8 and TRBJ2-7; D not resolved. The sequencing here drew on PBMCs, taken approximately 260 days after intestinal transplant. As DNA, the CDR3 is TGTGCCAGCAGCTTAGTGTTCGTTGGGAACGAGCAGTACTTC. It is translated as CASSLVFVGNEQYF.